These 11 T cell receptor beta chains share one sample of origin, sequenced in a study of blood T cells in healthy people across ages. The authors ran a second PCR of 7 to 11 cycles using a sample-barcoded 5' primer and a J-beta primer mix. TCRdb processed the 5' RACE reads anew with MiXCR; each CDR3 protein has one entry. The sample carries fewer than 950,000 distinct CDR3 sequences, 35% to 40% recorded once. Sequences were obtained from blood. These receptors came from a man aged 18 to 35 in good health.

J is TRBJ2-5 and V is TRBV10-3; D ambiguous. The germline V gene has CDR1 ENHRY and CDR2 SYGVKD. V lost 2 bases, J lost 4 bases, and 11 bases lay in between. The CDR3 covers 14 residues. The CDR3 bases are TGTGCCATCAGTGAGGGTTGCAGAGGAGAGACCCAGTACTTC. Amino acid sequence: CAISEGCRGETQYF.

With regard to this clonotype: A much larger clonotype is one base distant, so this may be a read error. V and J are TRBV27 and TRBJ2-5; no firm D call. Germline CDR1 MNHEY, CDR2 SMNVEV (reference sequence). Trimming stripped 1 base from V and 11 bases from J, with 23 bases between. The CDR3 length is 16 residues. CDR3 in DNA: TGTGCCAGCAGTTTATACGGAGAAGTAGACGACAATGAGCAGTACTTC. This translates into CASSLYGEVDDNEQYF.

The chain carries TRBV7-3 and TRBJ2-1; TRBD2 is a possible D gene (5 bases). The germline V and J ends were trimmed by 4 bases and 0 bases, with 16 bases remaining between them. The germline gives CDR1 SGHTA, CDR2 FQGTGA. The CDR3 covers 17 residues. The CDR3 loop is CASSSNKGTSSYNEQFF. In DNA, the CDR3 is TGTGCCAGCAGCTCAAATAAGGGAACTAGCTCCTACAATGAGCAGTTCTTC.

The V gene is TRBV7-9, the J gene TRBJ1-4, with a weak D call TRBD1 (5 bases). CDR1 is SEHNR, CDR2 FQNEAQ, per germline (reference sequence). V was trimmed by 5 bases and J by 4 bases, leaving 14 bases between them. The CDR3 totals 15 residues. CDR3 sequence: CASSPGTGLNEKLFF. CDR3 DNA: TGTGCCAGCAGCCCAGGGACGGGCCTTAATGAAAAACTGTTTTTT.

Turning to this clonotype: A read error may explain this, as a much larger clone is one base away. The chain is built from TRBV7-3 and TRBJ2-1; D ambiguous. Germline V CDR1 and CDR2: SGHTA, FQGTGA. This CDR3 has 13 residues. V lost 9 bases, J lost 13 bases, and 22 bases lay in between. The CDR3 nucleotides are TGTGCCAGTTCGGCTTCGGTTCAAGAGACCCAGTTCTTC. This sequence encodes CASSASVQETQFF.

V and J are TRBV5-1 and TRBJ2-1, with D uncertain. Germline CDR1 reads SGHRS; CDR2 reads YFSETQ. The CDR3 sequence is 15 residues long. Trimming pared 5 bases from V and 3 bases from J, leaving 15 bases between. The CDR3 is CASRAVDRDYNEQFF. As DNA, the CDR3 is TGCGCCAGCAGGGCCGTGGACCGAGACTACAATGAGCAGTTCTTC.

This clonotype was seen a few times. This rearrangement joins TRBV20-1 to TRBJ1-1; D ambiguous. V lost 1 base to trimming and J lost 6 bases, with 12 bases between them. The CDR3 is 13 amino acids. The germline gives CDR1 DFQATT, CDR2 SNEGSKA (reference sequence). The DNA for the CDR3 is TGCAGTGCTAGAGCCCCGAGTCGCGCTGAAGCTTTCTTT. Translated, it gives CSARAPSRAEAFF.

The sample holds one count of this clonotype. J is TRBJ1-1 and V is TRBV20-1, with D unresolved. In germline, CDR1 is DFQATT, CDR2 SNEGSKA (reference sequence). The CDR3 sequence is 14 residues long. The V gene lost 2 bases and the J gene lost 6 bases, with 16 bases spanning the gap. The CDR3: CSARPPGVGSEAFF. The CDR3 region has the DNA TGCAGTGCTAGACCCCCCGGAGTGGGGTCTGAAGCTTTCTTT.

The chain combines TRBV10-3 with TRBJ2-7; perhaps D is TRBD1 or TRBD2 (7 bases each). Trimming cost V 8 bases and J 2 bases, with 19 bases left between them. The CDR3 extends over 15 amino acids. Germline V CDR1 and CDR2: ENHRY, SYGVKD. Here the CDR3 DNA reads TGTGCCATCTCTGGGGGGGACAGAGAGCCCTACGAGCAGTACTTC. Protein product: CAISGGDREPYEQYF.

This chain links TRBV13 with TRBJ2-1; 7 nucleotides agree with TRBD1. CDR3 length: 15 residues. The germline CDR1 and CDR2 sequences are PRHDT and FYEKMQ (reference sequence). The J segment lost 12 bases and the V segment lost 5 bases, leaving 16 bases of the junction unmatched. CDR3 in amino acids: CASSPTDRSLSGQFF. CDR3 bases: TGTGCCAGCAGCCCAACGGACAGGTCCTTAAGTGGGCAGTTCTTC. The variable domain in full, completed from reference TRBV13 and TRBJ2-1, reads AAGVIQSPRHLIKEKRETATLKCYPIPRHDTVYWYQQGPGQDPQFLISFYEKMQSDKGSIPDRFSAQQFSDYHSELNMSSLELGDSALYFCASSPTDRSLSGQFFGPGTRLTVL.

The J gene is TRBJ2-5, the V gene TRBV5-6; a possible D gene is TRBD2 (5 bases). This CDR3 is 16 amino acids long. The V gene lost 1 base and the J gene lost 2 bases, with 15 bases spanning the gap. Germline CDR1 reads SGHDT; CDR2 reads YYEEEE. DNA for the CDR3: TGTGCCAGCAGCTTGTGGGCAGGAGGCAAACAAGAGACCCAGTACTTC. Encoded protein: CASSLWAGGKQETQYF.